These 9 T cell receptor beta chains share one sample of origin, sequenced in a study of cytomegalovirus exposure and HLA in healthy donors. Here immunoSEQ multiplex PCR was the method, and the copy in TCRdb shows in-frame clones only, minus some. This table holds under 250,000 clones, 80% to 95% found once. The sequenced sample consisted of PBMCs. The receptors originated from a woman aged 18-29 years in good health and CMV-seronegative.

V is TRBV7-9 and J is TRBJ1-5, with 8 bases fitting TRBD1. The germline V gene has CDR1 SEHNR and CDR2 FQNEAQ (reference sequence). This CDR3 region has 14 residues. V was clipped by 5 bases and J by 6 bases; unmatched bases: 6. CDR3 in DNA: TGTGCCAGCAGCACGACAGGGGAAAGTCAGCCCCAGCATTTT. Translated: CASSTTGESQPQHF. Based on the CDR3 plus reference TRBV7-9 and TRBJ1-5, the full variable domain is DTGVSQNPRHKITKRGQNVTFRCDPISEHNRLYWYRQTLGQGPEFLTYFQNEAQLEKSRLLSDRFSAERPKGSFSTLEIQRTEQGDSAMYLCASSTTGESQPQHFGDGTRLSIL.

The chain is built from TRBV5-1 and TRBJ2-1; 7 positions match TRBD2. Germline V CDR1 and CDR2: SGHRS, YFSETQ. With V trimmed by 4 bases and J by 7 bases, 14 bases remained unmatched. The CDR3 contains 16 residues. CDR3 residues: CASSLIPSGPGNEQFF. DNA of the CDR3: TGCGCCAGCAGCCTGATTCCTAGCGGACCCGGGAATGAGCAGTTCTTC.

The chain joins TRBV27 to TRBJ2-1, with TRBD2 matching over 14 bases. Germline CDR1 and CDR2: MNHEY and SMNVEV (reference sequence). This CDR3 comprises 14 residues. Trimming at V came to 6 bases and at J to 10 bases, leaving 5 bases not matched to a gene. The CDR3 loop reads CASRGLAGVREQFF. DNA for the CDR3: TGTGCCAGCAGGGGACTAGCGGGAGTGAGAGAGCAGTTCTTC.

This clone was counted a single time. Other DNA sequences from this sample encode an identical CDR3 as well. The chain couples TRBV5-1 to TRBJ2-7; 8 bases line up with TRBD1. Looked up from germline, CDR1 is SGHRS and CDR2 is YFSETQ. This CDR3 has 14 amino acids. Trimming took 2 bases from V and 4 from J; bases not matched to a gene: 5. DNA for the CDR3: TGCGCCAGCAGCTTACGGCAGGGGGCTTACGAGCAGTACTTC. Its protein is CASSLRQGAYEQYF.

The genes are TRBV12-1 and TRBJ2-7; the table names TRBD1, a call not compared with the DNA. TRBV12-1 is shown as a pseudogene. The CDR3 spans 13 residues. The DNA of the CDR3 is TGTGCCAGCAGCCAAGACAGGGGGCGCTGGGCGTACTTC. Its protein is CASSQDRGRWAYF.

V is TRBV5-1 and J is TRBJ2-6, with D perhaps matching TRBD1 (6 bases). Trimming took off 4 bases at V and 2 bases at J, with 22 bases between the two ends. Germline V CDR1 and CDR2: SGHRS, YFSETQ. The CDR3 has 19 amino acids. The CDR3 here is CASSVPTGIGLPGANVLTF. The CDR3 DNA follows: TGCGCCAGCAGCGTGCCCACAGGGATCGGCCTCCCTGGGGCCAACGTCCTGACTTTC.

This chain connects TRBV19 to TRBJ1-5, with 7 bases lining up with TRBD1. The CDR3 is made up of 14 amino acids. V dropped 3 bases and J dropped 6; count of bases not matched to a gene: 5. Germline assignment: CDR1 LNHDA and CDR2 SQIVND (reference sequence). The CDR3 region has the DNA TGTGCCAGTAGTATCGGACAGGTTGGTCAGCCCCAGCATTTT. This gives the protein CASSIGQVGQPQHF.

The CDR3 is CASRGIYGYTF. CDR3 nucleotides: TGTGCCTCCAGGGGGATCTATGGCTACACCTTC. The chain has TRBV6-1 and TRBJ1-2; 7 bases line up with TRBD1. V shed 11 bases, J shed 4 bases, and the junction held 4 bases outside the gene matches. The CDR3 totals 11 residues. Germline assignment: CDR1 MNHNS and CDR2 SASEGT.

This clone was counted a single time. The chain recombines TRBV4-1 with TRBJ1-5; 10 bases map to TRBD1. Per the germline V gene, CDR1 is MGHRA and CDR2 is YSYEKL. With 2 bases clipped from V and 13 bases from J, the junction kept 8 bases outside the gene matches. This CDR3 has 14 residues. The CDR3 region has the DNA TGCGCCAGCAGCCAACCTGGACAGGGGGGTATACAGCATTTT. This encodes CASSQPGQGGIQHF.